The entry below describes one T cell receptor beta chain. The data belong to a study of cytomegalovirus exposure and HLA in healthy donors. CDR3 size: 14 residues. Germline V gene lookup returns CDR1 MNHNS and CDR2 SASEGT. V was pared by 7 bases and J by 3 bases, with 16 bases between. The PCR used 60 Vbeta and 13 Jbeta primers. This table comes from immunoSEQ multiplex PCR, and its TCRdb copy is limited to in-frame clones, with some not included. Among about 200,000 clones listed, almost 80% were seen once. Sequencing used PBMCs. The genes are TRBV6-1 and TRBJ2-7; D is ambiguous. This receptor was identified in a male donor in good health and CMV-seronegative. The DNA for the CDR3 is TGTGCCAGCAAAGTTACAGTTACCGTCTACGAGCAGTACTTC. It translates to CASKVTVTVYEQYF.